These 9 T cell receptor beta chains were all obtained from the same sample, sequenced in a study of blood T cell repertoires in COVID-19. Libraries were prepared by immunoSEQ multiplex PCR; TCRdb keeps only in-frame clonotypes and omits some of them. The sample has 120,000 to 150,000 clones, 80% seen once. The sequencing sample was made of peripheral blood. These receptors were taken from a woman aged 50 to 60 with acute or convalescent COVID-19.

The chain carries TRBV30 and TRBJ2-7, with 9 positions matching TRBD1. The CDR3 covers 14 residues. The trim removed 5 bases at V and 2 bases at J, leaving 7 bases unmatched. From germline, CDR1 is GTSNPN and CDR2 SVGIG (reference sequence). Here the CDR3 reads CAWVGQGSPYEQYF. The CDR3 coding sequence is TGTGCCTGGGTGGGACAGGGTTCCCCCTACGAGCAGTACTTC.

Only a few counts were recorded for this clone. The V call is TRBV6-5, the J call TRBJ2-7; 9 bases align to TRBD1. J was trimmed by 6 bases and V by 8 bases; bases with no gene match: 14. The CDR3 contains 15 residues. CDR1 is MNHEY and CDR2 is SVGAGI in the germline V gene. CDR3 residues: CASSRSGTGSVEQYF. The CDR3 DNA reads as TGTGCCAGCTCGAGAAGTGGGACAGGGTCTGTCGAGCAGTACTTC.

The rearrangement joins TRBV3-1 (or the pseudogene TRBV3-2) to TRBJ1-6; 10 bases fit TRBD1. Germline loops: CDR1 LGHDT, CDR2 YNNKEL (reference sequence). The CDR3 totals 15 residues. V dropped 4 bases and J dropped 5; count of bases not matched to a gene: 2. The CDR3 loop reads CASSPGQGNNSPLHF. Written as DNA, the CDR3 is TGTGCCAGCAGCCCGGGACAGGGGAATAATTCACCCCTCCACTTT.

This chain uses TRBV11-2 with TRBJ1-1; 10 bases fit TRBD1. Unmatched junction bases numbered 10, after V lost 4 bases and J lost 5 bases. CDR1 and CDR2 (germline): SGHAT, FQNNGV. The CDR3 has 16 residues. The CDR3 nucleotides read TGTGCCAGCAGCTCGACAGGGGGCCGGGGACGGACTGAAGCTTTCTTT. Amino acids: CASSSTGGRGRTEAFF.

This clone was observed once. This chain joins TRBV18 and TRBJ2-7, with 8 bases lining up with TRBD1. V lost 4 bases and J lost 2; bases outside the gene matches: 4. The germline gives CDR1 KGHSH, CDR2 LQKENI. The CDR3 covers 14 residues. CDR3 residues: CASSRGQDTYEQYF. The CDR3 DNA is TGTGCCAGCTCACGGGGACAGGACACCTACGAGCAGTACTTC.

The chain recombines TRBV6-2 or TRBV6-3 with TRBJ1-6, with a weak D call TRBD1 (6 bases). Trimming shortened V by 4 bases and J by 5 bases, and 15 bases separated the two germline ends. The germline V gene encodes CDR1 MNHEY and CDR2 SVGEGT. This CDR3 has 16 residues. The CDR3 sequence is CASSWFYRTDNSPLHF. CDR3 coding DNA: TGTGCCAGCAGTTGGTTCTACAGGACAGATAATTCACCCCTCCACTTT.

This chain uses TRBV5-1 with TRBJ2-2; 9 bases are shared with TRBD2. Germline-derived CDR1 and CDR2 are SGHRS and YFSETQ. The CDR3 is 15 residues long. After removal of 4 bases from V and 5 bases from J, the junction contained 6 bases not matched to a gene. CDR3 coding DNA: TGCGCCAGCAGCCCCGGGACTAGCACTACCGGGGAGCTGTTTTTT. This translates into CASSPGTSTTGELFF.

The chain links TRBV7-9 to TRBJ2-7; D perhaps matches TRBD1 (5 bases). Germline V gene lookup returns CDR1 SEHNR and CDR2 FQNEAQ (reference sequence). The CDR3 has 14 amino acids. The V end lost 2 bases, the J end lost 0 bases, and 8 bases lay between the germline ends. The CDR3 coding sequence is TGTGCCAGCAGCTTACAGGGTCTCTCCTACGAGCAGTACTTC. Protein sequence: CASSLQGLSYEQYF.

The V and J genes are TRBV4-3 and TRBJ1-2; D is undetermined. Trimming cost V 0 bases and J 4 bases, with 9 bases left between them. Germline V gene sequence: CDR1 LGHNA, CDR2 YSLEER. CDR3 size: 14 residues. CDR3: CASSQDALTYGYTF. Here the CDR3 DNA reads TGCGCCAGCAGCCAAGATGCACTAACCTATGGCTACACCTTC.